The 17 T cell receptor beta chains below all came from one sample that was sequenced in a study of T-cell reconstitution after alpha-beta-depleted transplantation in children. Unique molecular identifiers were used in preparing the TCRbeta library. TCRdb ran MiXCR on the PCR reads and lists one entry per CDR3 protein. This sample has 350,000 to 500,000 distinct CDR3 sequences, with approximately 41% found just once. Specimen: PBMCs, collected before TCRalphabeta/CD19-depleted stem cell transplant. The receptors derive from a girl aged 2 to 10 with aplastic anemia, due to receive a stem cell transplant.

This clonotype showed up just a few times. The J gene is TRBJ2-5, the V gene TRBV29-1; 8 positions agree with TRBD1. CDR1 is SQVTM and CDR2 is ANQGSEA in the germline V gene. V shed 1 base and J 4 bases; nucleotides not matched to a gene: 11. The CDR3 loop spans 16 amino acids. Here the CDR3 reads CSVEVYGQGVRETQYF. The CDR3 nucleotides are TGCAGCGTTGAAGTGTATGGACAGGGTGTCCGAGAGACCCAGTACTTC.

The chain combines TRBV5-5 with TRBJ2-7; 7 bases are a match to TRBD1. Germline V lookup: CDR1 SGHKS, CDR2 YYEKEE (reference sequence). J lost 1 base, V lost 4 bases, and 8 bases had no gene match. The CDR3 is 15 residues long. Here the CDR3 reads CASSPQQGSSYEQYF. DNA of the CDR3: TGTGCCAGCAGCCCACAACAGGGGTCATCCTACGAGCAGTACTTC. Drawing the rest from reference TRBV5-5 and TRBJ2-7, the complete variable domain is DAGVTQSPTHLIKTRGQQVTLRCSPISGHKSVSWYQQVLGQGPQFIFQYYEKEERGRGNFPDRFSARQFPNYSSELNVNALLLGDSALYLCASSPQQGSSYEQYFGPGTRLTVT.

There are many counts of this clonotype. In nucleotides, the CDR3 is TGTGCCAGCAGCCAACTAGCGGGCACAGATACGCAGTATTTT. Protein: CASSQLAGTDTQYF. The chain recombines TRBV3-1 with TRBJ2-3; 7 bases line up with TRBD2. CDR1 LGHDT and CDR2 YNNKEL come from the germline V gene (reference sequence). Trimming removed 2 bases from V and 1 base from J; junction bases left unmatched: 0. This CDR3 is 14 amino acids long.

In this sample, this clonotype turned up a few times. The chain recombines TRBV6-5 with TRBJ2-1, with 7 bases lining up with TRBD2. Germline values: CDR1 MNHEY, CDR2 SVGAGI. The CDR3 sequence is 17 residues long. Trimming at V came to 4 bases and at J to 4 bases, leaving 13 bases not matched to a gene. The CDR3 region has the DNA TGTGCCAGCAGTTCCCTTGGAGGACTAGGTGTATACAATGAGCAGTTCTTC. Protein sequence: CASSSLGGLGVYNEQFF.

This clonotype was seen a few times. This CDR3 reads CASSFTSAGAGEQFF. The CDR3 region has the DNA TGTGCCAGCAGTTTTACATCAGCGGGAGCCGGTGAGCAGTTCTTC. This chain joins TRBV6-2 or TRBV6-3 and TRBJ2-1, with 8 bases lining up with TRBD2. Trimming at V came to 4 bases and at J to 9 bases, leaving 11 bases not matched to a gene. Germline lookup yields CDR1 MNHEY and CDR2 SVGEGT. The CDR3 totals 15 residues.

The CDR3 reads CASSPGTGRKTEAFF. The CDR3 DNA reads TGTGCCAGCAGTCCCGGGACAGGGAGGAAGACTGAAGCTTTCTTT. The genes are TRBV6-1 and TRBJ1-1, with 9 bases identical to TRBD1. This CDR3 region has 15 residues. CDR1 MNHNS and CDR2 SASEGT come from the germline V gene. Trimming removed 5 bases from V and 5 bases from J; junction bases left unmatched: 9.

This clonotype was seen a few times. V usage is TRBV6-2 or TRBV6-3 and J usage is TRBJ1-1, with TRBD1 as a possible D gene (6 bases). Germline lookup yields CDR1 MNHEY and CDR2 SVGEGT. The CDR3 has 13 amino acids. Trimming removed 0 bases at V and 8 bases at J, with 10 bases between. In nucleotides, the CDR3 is TGTGCCAGCAGTTACTCAGGGACATGGGAAGCTTTCTTT. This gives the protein CASSYSGTWEAFF.

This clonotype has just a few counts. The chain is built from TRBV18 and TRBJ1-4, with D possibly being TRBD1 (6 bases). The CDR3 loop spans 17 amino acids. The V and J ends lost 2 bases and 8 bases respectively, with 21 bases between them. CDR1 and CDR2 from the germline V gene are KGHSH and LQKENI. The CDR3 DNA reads TGTGCCAGCTCACCATCACTACAGGGTGCGGTTGGAGAAAAACTGTTTTTT. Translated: CASSPSLQGAVGEKLFF.

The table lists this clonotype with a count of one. DNA of the CDR3: TGTGCCAGCAGTGAACGGTTACAAGAGACCCAGTACTTC. It codes for CASSERLQETQYF. The genes are TRBV6-1 and TRBJ2-5; D unclear. V gave up 2 bases and J gave up 2 bases, with 6 bases separating them. CDR1 and CDR2 (germline): MNHNS, SASEGT. This CDR3 contains 13 residues.

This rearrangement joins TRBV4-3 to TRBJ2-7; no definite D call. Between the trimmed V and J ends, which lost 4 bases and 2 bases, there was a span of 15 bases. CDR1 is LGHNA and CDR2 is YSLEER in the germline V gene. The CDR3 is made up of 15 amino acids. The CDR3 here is CASSPGIDWTYEQYF. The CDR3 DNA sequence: TGCGCCAGCAGCCCCGGAATAGACTGGACCTACGAGCAGTACTTC.

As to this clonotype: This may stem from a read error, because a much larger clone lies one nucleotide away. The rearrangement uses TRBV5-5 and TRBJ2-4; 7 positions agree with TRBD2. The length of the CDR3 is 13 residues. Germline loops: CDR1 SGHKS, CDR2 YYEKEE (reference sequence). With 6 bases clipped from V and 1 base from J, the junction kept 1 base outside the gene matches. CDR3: CASIGGAKNIQYF. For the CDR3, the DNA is TGTGCCAGCATCGGGGGGGCCAAAAACATTCAGTACTTC.

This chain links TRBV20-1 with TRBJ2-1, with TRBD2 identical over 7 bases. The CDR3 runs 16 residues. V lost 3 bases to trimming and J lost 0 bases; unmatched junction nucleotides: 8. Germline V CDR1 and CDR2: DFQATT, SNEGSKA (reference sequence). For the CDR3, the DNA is TGCAGTGCTAGCAGTACTAGCGAGAGCTCCTACAATGAGCAGTTCTTC. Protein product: CSASSTSESSYNEQFF.

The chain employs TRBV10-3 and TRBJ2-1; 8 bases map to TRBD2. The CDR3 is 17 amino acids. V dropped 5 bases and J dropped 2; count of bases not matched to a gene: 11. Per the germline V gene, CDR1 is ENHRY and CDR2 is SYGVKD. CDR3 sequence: CAISTSGQGGTYNEQFF. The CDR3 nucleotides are TGTGCCATCAGTACTAGCGGCCAGGGAGGAACCTACAATGAGCAGTTCTTC.

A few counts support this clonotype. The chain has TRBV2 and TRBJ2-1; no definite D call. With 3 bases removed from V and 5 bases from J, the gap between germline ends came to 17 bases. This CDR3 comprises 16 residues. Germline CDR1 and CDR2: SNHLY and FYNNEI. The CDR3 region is CASSEPRFKRDNEQFF. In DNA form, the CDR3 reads TGTGCCAGCAGTGAGCCCAGGTTCAAAAGGGACAATGAGCAGTTCTTC.

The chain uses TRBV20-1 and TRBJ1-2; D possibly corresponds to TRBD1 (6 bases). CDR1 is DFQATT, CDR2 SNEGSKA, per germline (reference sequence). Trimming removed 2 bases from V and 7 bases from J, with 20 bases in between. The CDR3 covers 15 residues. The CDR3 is CSARPTHGQSGGYTF. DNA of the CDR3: TGCAGTGCTAGACCCACCCACGGACAGTCAGGTGGCTACACCTTC.

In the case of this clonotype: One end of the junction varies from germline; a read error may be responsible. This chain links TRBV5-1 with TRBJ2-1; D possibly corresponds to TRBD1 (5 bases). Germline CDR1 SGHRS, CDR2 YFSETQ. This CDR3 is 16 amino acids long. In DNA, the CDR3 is TGTGCCAGCAGCTCTCAGGGATTTAGCTCCTACAATGAGCAGTTCTTC. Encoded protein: CASSSQGFSSYNEQFF.

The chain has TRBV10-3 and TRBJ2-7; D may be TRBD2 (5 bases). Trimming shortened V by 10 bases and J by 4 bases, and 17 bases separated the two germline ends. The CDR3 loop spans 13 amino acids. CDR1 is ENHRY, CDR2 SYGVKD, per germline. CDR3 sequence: CATTPASKYEQYF. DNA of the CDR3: TGTGCCACAACGCCGGCTAGCAAGTACGAGCAGTACTTC.